This is a list of T cell receptor beta chains from one sample in a study of shared clonotypes between healthy human individuals. Sequenced by immunoSEQ multiplex PCR; TCRdb stores in-frame clones only, minus some. The table includes millions of clones, about 94% detected once. The specimen was naive CD8+ T cells sorted from blood. Receptors were obtained from a man between 18 and 29 years old in good health. Each CDR3 is given with its conserved first and last residue. Each record gives: V gene, J gene, clone size, D gene, CDR3 protein, CDR3 DNA. D genes are given only for firm matches. Size is stated for part of the rows, as once, few or many counts, or as a class when the clone is expanded.

TRBV9,TRBJ2-1,NA,NA,CASSAGGFSNEQFF,TGTGCCAGCAGCGCCGGTGGTTTTTCTAATGAGCAGTTCTTC
TRBV6-5,TRBJ1-4,NA,NA,CASSYSGQNEKLFF,TGTGCCAGCAGTTACTCCGGGCAGAATGAAAAACTGTTTTTT
TRBV27,TRBJ2-3,NA,TRBD1,CASSFVQGAPDTQYF,TGTGCCAGCAGTTTCGTACAGGGGGCCCCAGATACGCAGTATTTT
TRBV5-6,TRBJ2-7,once,TRBD2,CASSRTSVLSYEQYF,TGTGCCAGCAGCCGGACTAGCGTACTGTCCTACGAGCAGTACTTC
TRBV4-1,TRBJ1-3,NA,NA,CASSQDYTPSGNTIYF,TGCGCCAGCAGCCAAGATTACACCCCCTCTGGAAACACCATATATTTT
TRBV6-5,TRBJ1-2,NA,NA,CASSYSPPMAAGGYTF,TGTGCCAGCAGTTACTCTCCCCCAATGGCAGCCGGAGGCTACACCTTC
TRBV2,TRBJ2-4,NA,TRBD1,CASTSEWTGGNIQYF,TGTGCCAGCACCTCCGAGTGGACAGGGGGAAACATTCAGTACTTC
TRBV4-1,TRBJ2-3,NA,TRBD2,CASSQEGAGGQDTQYF,TGCGCCAGCAGCCAAGAAGGAGCGGGGGGGCAAGATACGCAGTATTTT
TRBV29-1,TRBJ2-7,NA,NA,CSVEDLRGMGSYEQYF,TGCAGCGTTGAAGATTTAAGGGGGATGGGCTCCTACGAGCAGTACTTC
TRBV4-1,TRBJ1-4,NA,TRBD1,CASSPWDRGTEKLFF,TGCGCCAGCAGCCCCTGGGACAGGGGGACAGAAAAACTGTTTTTT
TRBV19,TRBJ1-1,once,NA,CASSWSGYVNTEAFF,TGTGCCAGTAGTTGGTCAGGGTATGTGAACACTGAAGCTTTCTTT
TRBV13,TRBJ1-1,NA,NA,CASSFRYQNTEAFF,TGTGCCAGCAGCTTCCGATACCAGAACACTGAAGCTTTCTTT
TRBV2,TRBJ1-1,NA,TRBD1,CASTGGTLNTEAFF,TGTGCCAGCACAGGGGGGACCTTGAACACTGAAGCTTTCTTT
TRBV7-8,TRBJ1-1,NA,NA,CASSFFRTNTEAFF,TGTGCCAGCAGCTTTTTCCGGACCAACACTGAAGCTTTCTTT
TRBV10-2,TRBJ2-7,NA,TRBD2,CASSDWRENYEQYF,TGCGCCAGCAGTGATTGGCGGGAGAACTACGAGCAGTACTTC
TRBV4-1,TRBJ1-2,NA,TRBD1,CASSQVAGTGSTF,TGCGCCAGCAGCCAAGTAGCCGGGACAGGGAGCACCTTC
TRBV7-9,TRBJ2-5,NA,NA,CASREANREETQYF,TGTGCCAGCAGAGAAGCCAACAGGGAAGAGACCCAGTACTTC
TRBV4-1,TRBJ2-7,once,NA,CASSQIRTGYEQYF,TGCGCCAGCAGCCAGATTAGAACAGGCTACGAGCAGTACTTC
TRBV5-4,TRBJ2-1,NA,NA,CASTEGGGYEQFF,TGTGCCAGCACCGAAGGGGGGGGCTATGAGCAGTTCTTC
TRBV11-2,TRBJ2-2,NA,TRBD2,CASSLVTSDTGELFF,TGTGCCAGCAGCTTAGTGACTAGCGACACCGGGGAGCTGTTTTTT
TRBV2,TRBJ2-1,NA,TRBD2,CASSLAESSYNEQFF,TGTGCCAGCAGTCTAGCGGAGAGCTCCTACAATGAGCAGTTCTTC
TRBV30,TRBJ2-5,NA,NA,CAWGTENNPYETQYF,TGTGCCTGGGGTACCGAGAACAACCCTTATGAGACCCAGTACTTC
TRBV5-4,TRBJ1-2,NA,NA,CASSSGMGDDRYTF,TGTGCCAGCAGCTCCGGAATGGGGGACGATCGCTACACCTTC
TRBV27,TRBJ2-7,once,NA,CASSLVQNSYEQYF,TGTGCCAGCAGTTTAGTACAGAACTCCTACGAGCAGTACTTC
TRBV5-1,TRBJ2-7,NA,NA,CASSLGDTEYEQYF,TGCGCCAGCAGCTTGGGGGACACCGAGTACGAGCAGTACTTC
TRBV29-1,TRBJ1-1,NA,NA,CSVWLNTEAFF,TGCAGCGTTTGGCTGAACACTGAAGCTTTCTTT
TRBV11-2,TRBJ2-5,once,NA,CASSLGVSQALVQETQYF,TGTGCCAGCAGCTTAGGTGTTTCGCAAGCCCTTGTCCAAGAGACCCAGTACTTC
TRBV27,TRBJ1-4,NA,NA,CASRQAEGLTWDEKLFF,TGTGCCAGCAGACAGGCGGAGGGACTCACTTGGGATGAAAAACTGTTTTTT
TRBV5-1,TRBJ1-2,NA,NA,CASSLGEGGYTF,TGCGCCAGCAGCTTGGGTGAGGGCGGCTACACCTTC
TRBV11-2,TRBJ2-7,NA,TRBD1,CASSGQVYEQYF,TGTGCCAGCAGCGGACAGGTCTACGAGCAGTACTTC
TRBV6-1,TRBJ2-4,NA,TRBD2,CASRALLAGENIQYF,TGTGCCAGCAGGGCCCTACTAGCGGGAGAAAACATTCAGTACTTC
TRBV27,TRBJ2-4,NA,NA,CASSGGSRDIQYF,TGTGCCAGCAGTGGAGGGTCCCGGGACATTCAGTACTTC
TRBV7-6,TRBJ2-5,NA,TRBD2,CASSLPRLAVIQETQYF,TGTGCCAGCAGCTTACCGCGGCTAGCGGTAATCCAAGAGACCCAGTACTTC
TRBV5-4,TRBJ1-3,NA,NA,CASSLGRGSTGNTIYF,TGTGCCAGCAGCCTGGGGCGAGGATCTACTGGAAACACCATATATTTT
TRBV5-1,TRBJ2-5,NA,TRBD2,CASSENPSGVEGSETQYF,TGCGCCAGCAGCGAAAATCCTAGCGGGGTAGAAGGAAGTGAGACCCAGTACTTC
TRBV4-1,TRBJ2-7,once,NA,CASSQTSLSYEQYF,TGCGCCAGCAGCCAAACTTCGTTGTCCTACGAGCAGTACTTC
TRBV29-1,TRBJ2-7,NA,NA,CSVEGASGGPSYEQYF,TGCAGCGTTGAAGGGGCTAGTGGGGGGCCCTCCTACGAGCAGTACTTC
TRBV6-6,TRBJ2-7,NA,TRBD1,CASTWDRGSYEQYF,TGTGCCAGCACCTGGGACAGGGGCTCCTACGAGCAGTACTTC
TRBV5-1,TRBJ2-3,NA,NA,CASSLNRGGGRTDTQYF,TGCGCCAGCAGTCTCAACAGGGGAGGGGGTCGGACAGATACGCAGTATTTT
TRBV19,TRBJ1-2,NA,NA,CASTAKSFGNYGYTF,TGTGCCAGTACGGCGAAGTCGTTTGGGAACTATGGCTACACCTTC
TRBV11-2,TRBJ2-1,NA,TRBD2,CASSLWTSGIFNEQFF,TGTGCCAGCAGCCTGTGGACTAGCGGCATTTTCAATGAGCAGTTCTTC
TRBV7-9,TRBJ1-4,NA,NA,CASSPLIVPSTNEKLFF,TGTGCCAGCAGCCCTTTAATCGTACCTTCAACTAATGAAAAACTGTTTTTT
TRBV6-1,TRBJ2-7,NA,NA,CASSEPGPTYEQYF,TGTGCCAGCAGTGAACCGGGACCGACCTACGAGCAGTACTTC
TRBV27,TRBJ2-3,once,NA,CASSFPGDTQYF,TGTGCCAGCAGTTTCCCAGGAGATACGCAGTATTTT
TRBV4-1,TRBJ1-1,NA,TRBD1,CASSQDYQQGLEEAFF,TGCGCCAGCAGCCAAGATTATCAACAGGGGCTAGAGGAAGCTTTCTTT
TRBV30,TRBJ2-2,NA,NA,CAWASGGELFF,TGTGCCTGGGCCTCGGGCGGGGAGCTGTTTTTT
TRBV4-1,TRBJ2-7,NA,NA,CASSQAGTLSYEQYF,TGCGCCAGCAGCCAAGCCGGGACGTTATCCTACGAGCAGTACTTC
TRBV6-5,TRBJ2-3,NA,NA,CASSYSMEGLADTQYF,TGTGCCAGCAGTTACTCGATGGAGGGCCTTGCAGATACGCAGTATTTT
TRBV29-1,TRBJ2-2,once,NA,CSVDGQSTGELFF,TGCAGCGTTGACGGACAGAGCACCGGGGAGCTGTTTTTT
TRBV9,TRBJ2-7,once,TRBD2,CASSGSGSGGEQYF,TGTGCCAGCAGCGGTAGCGGGAGCGGGGGGGAGCAGTACTTC
TRBV10-2,TRBJ2-7,once,NA,CASSDEGLIYEQYF,TGCGCCAGCAGTGATGAGGGCCTGATCTACGAGCAGTACTTC
TRBV27,TRBJ2-7,NA,NA,CASSPLMTVYSYEQYF,TGTGCCAGCAGTCCACTAATGACAGTTTACTCCTACGAGCAGTACTTC
TRBV4-1,TRBJ1-5,NA,NA,CASSQDLRGGQPQHF,TGCGCCAGCAGCCAAGATCTCAGGGGAGGTCAGCCCCAGCATTTT
TRBV4-1,TRBJ2-7,NA,NA,CASSQRTAVYEQYF,TGCGCCAGCAGCCAGAGGACAGCCGTCTACGAGCAGTACTTC